This TCR beta chain was observed in a study of naive and memory T cell subsets. In this sample, this clonotype turned up a few times. An oligonucleotide containing a UMI was ligated to the 3' end of TCR cDNA. The CDR3 totals 13 residues. V dropped 4 bases and J dropped 0 bases, with 4 bases sitting between them. Germline V gene data show CDR1 as MNHNS and CDR2 as SASEGT. Four PCR rounds used nested alpha and beta constant region primers plus the SP2 primer. Blood and skin TCR RNA was reverse transcribed with alpha and beta constant primers. TCRdb redid the calling of the 5' RACE reads with MiXCR, one entry per CDR3 protein. The table has tens of thousands of distinct CDR3 sequences, 7.2% seen once.

The TCR sequence derives from a male donor in good health. J is TRBJ2-4 and V is TRBV6-1, with D unclear. Written as DNA, the CDR3 is TGTGCCAGCAGTGTGGGAGCCAAAAACATTCAGTACTTC. Protein: CASSVGAKNIQYF.